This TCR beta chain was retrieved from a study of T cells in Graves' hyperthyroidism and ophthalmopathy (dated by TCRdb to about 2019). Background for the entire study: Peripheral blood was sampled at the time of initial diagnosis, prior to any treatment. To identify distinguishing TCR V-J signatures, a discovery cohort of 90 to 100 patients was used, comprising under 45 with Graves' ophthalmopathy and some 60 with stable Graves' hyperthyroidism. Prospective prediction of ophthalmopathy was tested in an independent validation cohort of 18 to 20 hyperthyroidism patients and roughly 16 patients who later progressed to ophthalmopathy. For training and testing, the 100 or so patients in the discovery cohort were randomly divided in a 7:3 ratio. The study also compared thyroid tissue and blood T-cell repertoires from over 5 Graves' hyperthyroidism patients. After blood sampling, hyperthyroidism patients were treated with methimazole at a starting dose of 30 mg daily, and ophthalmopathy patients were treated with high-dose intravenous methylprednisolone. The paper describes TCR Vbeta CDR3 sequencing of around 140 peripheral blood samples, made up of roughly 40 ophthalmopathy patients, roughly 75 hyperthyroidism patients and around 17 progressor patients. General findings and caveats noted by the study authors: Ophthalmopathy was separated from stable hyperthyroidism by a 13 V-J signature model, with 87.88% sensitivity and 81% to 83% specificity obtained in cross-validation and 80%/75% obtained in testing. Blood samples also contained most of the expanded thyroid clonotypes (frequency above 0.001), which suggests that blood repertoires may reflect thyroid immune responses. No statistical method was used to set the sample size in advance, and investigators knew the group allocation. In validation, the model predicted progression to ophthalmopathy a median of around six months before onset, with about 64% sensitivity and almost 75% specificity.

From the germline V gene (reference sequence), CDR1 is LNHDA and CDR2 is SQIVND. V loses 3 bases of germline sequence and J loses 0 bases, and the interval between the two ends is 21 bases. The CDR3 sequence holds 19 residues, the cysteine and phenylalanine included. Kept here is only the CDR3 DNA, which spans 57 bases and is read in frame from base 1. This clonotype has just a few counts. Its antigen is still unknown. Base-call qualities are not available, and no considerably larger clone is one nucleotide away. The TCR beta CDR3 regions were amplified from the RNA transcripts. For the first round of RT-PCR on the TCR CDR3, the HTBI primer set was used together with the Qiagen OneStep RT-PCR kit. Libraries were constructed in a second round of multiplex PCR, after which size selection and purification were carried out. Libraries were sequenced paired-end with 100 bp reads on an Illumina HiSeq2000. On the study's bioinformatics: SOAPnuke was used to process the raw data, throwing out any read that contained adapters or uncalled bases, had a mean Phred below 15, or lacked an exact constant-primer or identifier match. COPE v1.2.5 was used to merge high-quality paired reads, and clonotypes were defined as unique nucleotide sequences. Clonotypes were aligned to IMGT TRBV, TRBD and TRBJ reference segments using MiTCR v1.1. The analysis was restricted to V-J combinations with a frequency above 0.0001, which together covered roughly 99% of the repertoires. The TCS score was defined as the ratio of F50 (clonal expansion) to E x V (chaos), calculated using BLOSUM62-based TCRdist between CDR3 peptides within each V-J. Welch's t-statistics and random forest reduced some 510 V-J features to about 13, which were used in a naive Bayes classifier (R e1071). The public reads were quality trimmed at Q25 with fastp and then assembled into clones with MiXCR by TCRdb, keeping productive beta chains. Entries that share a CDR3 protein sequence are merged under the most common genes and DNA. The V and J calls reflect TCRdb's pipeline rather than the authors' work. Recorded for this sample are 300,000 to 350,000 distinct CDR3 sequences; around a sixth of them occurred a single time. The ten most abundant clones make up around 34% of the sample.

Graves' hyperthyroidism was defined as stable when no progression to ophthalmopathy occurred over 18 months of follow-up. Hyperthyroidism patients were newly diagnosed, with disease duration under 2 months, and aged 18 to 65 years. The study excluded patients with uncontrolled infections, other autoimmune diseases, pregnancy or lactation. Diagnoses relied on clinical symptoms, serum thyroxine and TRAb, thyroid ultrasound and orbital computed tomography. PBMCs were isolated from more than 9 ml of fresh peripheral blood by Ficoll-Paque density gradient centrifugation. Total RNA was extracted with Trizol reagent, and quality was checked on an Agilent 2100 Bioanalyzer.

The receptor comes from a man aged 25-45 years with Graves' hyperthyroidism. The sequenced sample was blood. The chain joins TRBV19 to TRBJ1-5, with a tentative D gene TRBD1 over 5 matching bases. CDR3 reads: CASSINEGPRYYSNQPQHF. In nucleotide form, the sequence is TGTGCCAGTAGTATCAACGAGGGACCGAGATATTATAGCAATCAGCCCCAGCATTTT.